A single sample is the source of the 3 T cell receptor beta chains below, sequenced in a study of beta chain features in type 1 diabetes. Notes on the study in general: All four CD4+ subsets of Type 1 diabetes patients contained TCRB CDR3s that were moderately but significantly shorter.

Isolated RNA was reverse transcribed in full, so expressed TCRB transcripts were sequenced. Using immunoSEQ multiplex PCR, the repertoire was profiled, and TCRdb retains in-frame clones only, with some absent. The sample lists approximately 250,000 clones, 24% seen once, with roughly 0.013% in the top ten. These receptors are not linked to any known antigen. Source material: naive CD4+ T cells from blood. The receptors derive from a woman in her thirties with type 1 diabetes.

This chain connects TRBV10-3 to TRBJ2-7; D unclear. Looked up from germline, CDR1 is ENHRY and CDR2 is SYGVKD. The CDR3 is 13 residues long. The germline V and J ends were trimmed by 3 bases and 6 bases, with 12 bases remaining between them. CDR3 residues: CAISESTSVEQYF. CDR3 coding DNA: TGTGCCATCAGTGAATCAACTTCGGTCGAGCAGTACTTC.

This clone is a singleton in its sample. The CDR3 DNA sequence: TGCGCCAGCAGCTTGCAACAGGGTGGTCAAGAGACCCAGTACTTC. Its protein product is CASSLQQGGQETQYF. The J gene is TRBJ2-5, the V gene TRBV5-1, with D maybe TRBD1 (6 bases). Per germline, CDR1 SGHRS and CDR2 YFSETQ. This CDR3 contains 15 residues. V was trimmed by 1 base and J by 2 bases, leaving 12 bases between them.

This chain joins TRBV15 and TRBJ1-5, with 8 bases identical to TRBD1. The CDR3 is made up of 16 amino acids. The J segment lost 1 base and the V segment lost 5 bases, leaving 7 bases of the junction unmatched. The germline V gene encodes CDR1 LNHNV and CDR2 YYDKDF (reference sequence). Written as DNA, the CDR3 is TGTGCCACCAGCGCCTTCCGGACAGGGAGCAATCAGCCCCAGCATTTT. It is translated as CATSAFRTGSNQPQHF. Looking up the rest from reference TRBV15 and TRBJ1-5 gives the full variable domain: DAMVIQNPRYQVTQFGKPVTLSCSQTLNHNVMYWYQQKSSQAPKLLFHYYDKDFNNEADTPDNFQSRRPNTSFCFLDIRSPGLGDTAMYLCATSAFRTGSNQPQHFGDGTRLSIL.